The TCR beta chain described here comes from a study of early T cells in non-severe SARS-CoV-2 infection. In the study overall: Chains were unpaired, as sequencing was done on bulk RNA from unsorted whole blood. Findings and caveats of the study: Anti-spike CD8 responses were favored in VDJdb matching, and private and CD4 specificities were missed.

Individual cDNA molecules were tagged with unique molecular identifiers, the study reported. TCRdb re-called the 5' RACE reads with MiXCR, one entry per CDR3 protein. The data contain some 30,000 distinct CDR3 sequences, 4.5% of them seen just once; the ten biggest clones take up about 5.7%. This clonotype was detected ten times or more. As yet, its antigen is unknown. Germline CDR1 and CDR2: MNHEY and SVGEGT. V was cut by 10 bases and J by 8 bases, with 15 bases left in between. The CDR3 length is 12 residues. The sample consisted of whole blood. This clonotype was obtained from an adult who was a healthcare worker with PCR-confirmed SARS-CoV-2 infection or an uninfected control (not recorded which). This rearrangement joins TRBV6-2 or TRBV6-3 to TRBJ2-1; D not certain. CDR3 region: CATTGRFHEQFF. Written as DNA, the CDR3 is TGTGCCACCACCGGCAGGTTCCATGAGCAGTTCTTC.